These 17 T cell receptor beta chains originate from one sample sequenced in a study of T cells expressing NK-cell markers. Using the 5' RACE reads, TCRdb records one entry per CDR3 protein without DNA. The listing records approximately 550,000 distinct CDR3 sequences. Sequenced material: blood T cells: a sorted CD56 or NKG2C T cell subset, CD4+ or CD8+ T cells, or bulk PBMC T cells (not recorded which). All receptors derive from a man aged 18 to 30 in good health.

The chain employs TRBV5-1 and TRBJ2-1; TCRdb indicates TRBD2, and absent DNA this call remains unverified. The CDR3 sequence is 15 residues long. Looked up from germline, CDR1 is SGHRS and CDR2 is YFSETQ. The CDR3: CASTIARGGSNEQFF.

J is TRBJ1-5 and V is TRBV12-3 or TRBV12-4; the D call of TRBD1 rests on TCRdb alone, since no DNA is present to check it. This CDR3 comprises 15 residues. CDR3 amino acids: CASSPGKYSNQPQHF.

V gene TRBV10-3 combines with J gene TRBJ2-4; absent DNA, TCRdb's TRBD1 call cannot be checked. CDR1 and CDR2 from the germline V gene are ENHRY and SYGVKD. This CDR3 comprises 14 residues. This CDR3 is CASNTGQGKNIQYF.

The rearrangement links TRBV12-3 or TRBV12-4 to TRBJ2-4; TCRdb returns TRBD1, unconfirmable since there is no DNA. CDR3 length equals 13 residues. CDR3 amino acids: CASSHTGGNIQYF.

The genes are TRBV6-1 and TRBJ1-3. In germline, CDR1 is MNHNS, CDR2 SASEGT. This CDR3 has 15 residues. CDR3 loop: CASSEAPISGNTIYF.

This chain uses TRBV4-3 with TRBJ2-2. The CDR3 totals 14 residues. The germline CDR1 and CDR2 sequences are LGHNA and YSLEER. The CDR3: CASSQAVVVGELFF.

This CDR3 reads CASIPGQGTSSYNEQFF. The chain combines TRBV6-2 or TRBV6-3 with TRBJ2-1; the D call of TRBD1 rests on TCRdb alone, since no DNA is present to check it. Germline V gene data show CDR1 as MNHEY and CDR2 as SVGEGT. CDR3 length: 17 residues.

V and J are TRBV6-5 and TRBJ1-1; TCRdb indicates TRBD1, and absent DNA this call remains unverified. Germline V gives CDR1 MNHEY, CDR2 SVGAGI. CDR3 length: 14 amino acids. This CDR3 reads CASSYRAPNTEAFF.

The CDR3 sequence: CASTRTYEQYF. The chain recombines TRBV7-9 with TRBJ2-7; TCRdb returns TRBD2, unconfirmable since there is no DNA. Germline values: CDR1 SEHNR, CDR2 FQNEAQ (reference sequence). The CDR3 consists of 11 residues.

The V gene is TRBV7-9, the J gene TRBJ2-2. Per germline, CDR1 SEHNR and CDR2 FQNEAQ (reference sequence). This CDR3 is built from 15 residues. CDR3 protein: CASSPRVLNTGELFF.

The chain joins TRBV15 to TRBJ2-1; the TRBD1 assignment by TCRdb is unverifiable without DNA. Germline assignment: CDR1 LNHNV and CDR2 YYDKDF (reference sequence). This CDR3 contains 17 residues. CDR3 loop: CATRSRGGLSSYNEQFF.

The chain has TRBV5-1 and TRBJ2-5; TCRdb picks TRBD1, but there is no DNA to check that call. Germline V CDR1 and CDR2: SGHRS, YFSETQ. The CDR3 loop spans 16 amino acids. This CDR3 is CASRPWTGPDQETQYF.

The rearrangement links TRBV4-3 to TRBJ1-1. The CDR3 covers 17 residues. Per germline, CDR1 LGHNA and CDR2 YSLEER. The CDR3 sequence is CASSQDLFGAKNTEAFF.

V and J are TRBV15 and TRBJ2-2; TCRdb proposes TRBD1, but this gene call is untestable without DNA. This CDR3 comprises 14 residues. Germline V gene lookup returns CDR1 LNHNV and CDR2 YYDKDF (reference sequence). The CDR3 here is CATSDDPGSGELFF.

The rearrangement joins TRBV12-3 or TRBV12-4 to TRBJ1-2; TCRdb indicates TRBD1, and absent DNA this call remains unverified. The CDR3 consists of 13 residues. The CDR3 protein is CASSRDGNYGYTF.

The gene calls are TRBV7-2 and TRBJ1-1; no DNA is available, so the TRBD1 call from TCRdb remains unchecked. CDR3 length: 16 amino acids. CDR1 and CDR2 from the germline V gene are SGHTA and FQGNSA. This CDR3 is CASSPWQGAMNTEAFF.

CDR3 protein: CASSPLFGTSYEQYF. The chain links TRBV27 to TRBJ2-7; TCRdb lists TRBD1, though no DNA is available to test this call. Looked up from germline, CDR1 is MNHEY and CDR2 is SMNVEV (reference sequence). The length of the CDR3 is 15 residues.